A selection of T cell receptor beta chains follows, all from one sample in a study of graft-versus-host responses after intestinal transplantation. The antigens of these receptors remain unknown. Measured with immunoSEQ multiplex PCR; TCRdb has only the in-frame clones, and not every one. The table has approximately 80,000 clones, 70% to 90% seen once. The source material was unstimulated CD4+ T cells sorted from spleen or lymph node cells, sampled before intestinal transplant. The source of these receptors is a human donor who received an intestinal transplant. Each CDR3 is given with its conserved first and last residue. Fields, in order: V gene, D gene, J gene, clone size, CDR3 DNA, CDR3 protein. A D gene is named only where the DNA matches it firmly. Clone size is shown for a subset of rows, as once, few, many or a class of expanded clone.

v_call: TRBV13
d_call: -
j_call: TRBJ2-1
clone_size: -
cdr3_nt: TGTGCCAGCAGCTTAAGGGAGATTTCCTACAATGAGCAGTTCTTC
cdr3_aa: CASSLREISYNEQFF

v_call: TRBV18
d_call: TRBD2
j_call: TRBJ2-7
clone_size: once
cdr3_nt: TGTGCCAGCTCACCACGGCCAAGCGGGGGGTCAGGCTCCTACGAGCAGTACTTC
cdr3_aa: CASSPRPSGGSGSYEQYF

v_call: TRBV10-2
d_call: -
j_call: TRBJ2-7
clone_size: -
cdr3_nt: TGCGCCAGCAGTCCCGGAGCCGAGCAGTACTTC
cdr3_aa: CASSPGAEQYF

v_call: TRBV2
d_call: -
j_call: TRBJ2-5
clone_size: -
cdr3_nt: TGTGCCAGCAGTGCCGGTGGCGGAGGCCCAGGGGAAGAGACCCAGTACTTC
cdr3_aa: CASSAGGGGPGEETQYF

v_call: TRBV18
d_call: -
j_call: TRBJ2-7
clone_size: -
cdr3_nt: TGTGCCAGCTCACCACCGGGGGCCCCCTTGGATGAGCAGTACTTC
cdr3_aa: CASSPPGAPLDEQYF

v_call: TRBV5-1
d_call: -
j_call: TRBJ1-2
clone_size: -
cdr3_nt: TGCGCCAGCAGCTTGAACGGGTTAACCTATGGCTACACCTTC
cdr3_aa: CASSLNGLTYGYTF

v_call: TRBV7-9
d_call: TRBD2
j_call: TRBJ2-7
clone_size: -
cdr3_nt: TGTGCCAGCAGCCTACTAGCGGGAGAGGGCGAGCAGTACTTC
cdr3_aa: CASSLLAGEGEQYF

v_call: TRBV28
d_call: -
j_call: TRBJ2-7
clone_size: once
cdr3_nt: TGTGCCAGCAGTCCCACCCGGGACTCGGGATACGAGCAGTACTTC
cdr3_aa: CASSPTRDSGYEQYF

v_call: TRBV7-2
d_call: TRBD1
j_call: TRBJ1-1
clone_size: -
cdr3_nt: TGTGCCAGCAGAAAACAGGGGGCGACTGAAGCTTTCTTT
cdr3_aa: CASRKQGATEAFF

v_call: TRBV6-5
d_call: TRBD2
j_call: TRBJ2-1
clone_size: -
cdr3_nt: TGTGCCAGCAGTTTGACTAGCGCTATTTACAATGAGCAGTTCTTC
cdr3_aa: CASSLTSAIYNEQFF

v_call: TRBV30
d_call: TRBD1
j_call: TRBJ1-5
clone_size: -
cdr3_nt: TGTGCCTGGAGTGACAGGGGGCTTCAGCCCCAGCATTTT
cdr3_aa: CAWSDRGLQPQHF

v_call: TRBV7-8
d_call: TRBD1
j_call: TRBJ1-5
clone_size: -
cdr3_nt: TGTGCCAGCAGCTTAACTGACAGGGGCCTAGGTCAGCCCCAGCATTTT
cdr3_aa: CASSLTDRGLGQPQHF

v_call: TRBV27
d_call: -
j_call: TRBJ2-5
clone_size: -
cdr3_nt: TGTGCCAGCAGGGGGGCCGGGACAACTGAAGAGACCCAGTACTTC
cdr3_aa: CASRGAGTTEETQYF

v_call: TRBV28
d_call: TRBD1
j_call: TRBJ1-5
clone_size: -
cdr3_nt: TGTGCCAGCACCATACATGGGGGACAGGGGAATCAGCCCCAGCATTTT
cdr3_aa: CASTIHGGQGNQPQHF

v_call: TRBV27
d_call: TRBD2
j_call: TRBJ2-5
clone_size: once
cdr3_nt: TGTGCCAGCTCTAGCGGGAGGTTTTACCAAGAGACCCAGTACTTC
cdr3_aa: CASSSGRFYQETQYF

v_call: TRBV28
d_call: TRBD1
j_call: TRBJ2-3
clone_size: -
cdr3_nt: TGTGCCAGCAGTTTCCACAGGGGGCTGACAGATACGCAGTATTTT
cdr3_aa: CASSFHRGLTDTQYF

v_call: TRBV29-1
d_call: TRBD1
j_call: TRBJ2-3
clone_size: -
cdr3_nt: TGCAGCGTTGAGCCGGCAGGGGGAAATACGCAGTATTTT
cdr3_aa: CSVEPAGGNTQYF

v_call: TRBV9
d_call: TRBD2
j_call: TRBJ2-3
clone_size: -
cdr3_nt: TGTGCCAGCAGCGTAGTGGGCGGGGGGGCAGATACGCAGTATTTT
cdr3_aa: CASSVVGGGADTQYF

v_call: TRBV5-5
d_call: -
j_call: TRBJ1-2
clone_size: -
cdr3_nt: TGTGCCAGCAGCTTGGGGCTCGGGGTGGGCTACACCTTC
cdr3_aa: CASSLGLGVGYTF

v_call: TRBV6-5
d_call: -
j_call: TRBJ2-5
clone_size: -
cdr3_nt: TGTGCCAGCAGTTTGGGGTCCATAGCGGCAAAAGAGACCCAGTACTTC
cdr3_aa: CASSLGSIAAKETQYF

v_call: TRBV9
d_call: -
j_call: TRBJ2-7
clone_size: -
cdr3_nt: TGTGCCAGCAGCGTCGGGGATTGGGATCGCTTTTACGAGCAGTACTTC
cdr3_aa: CASSVGDWDRFYEQYF

v_call: TRBV2
d_call: -
j_call: TRBJ2-3
clone_size: -
cdr3_nt: TGTGCCAGCAGAACAGACACAGGGTCAGATACGCAGTATTTT
cdr3_aa: CASRTDTGSDTQYF

v_call: TRBV29-1
d_call: -
j_call: TRBJ1-2
clone_size: -
cdr3_nt: TGCAGCGTTGAAGATTGGCCGGCGGGGGTGCATGGCTACACCTTC
cdr3_aa: CSVEDWPAGVHGYTF

v_call: TRBV19
d_call: -
j_call: TRBJ2-1
clone_size: few
cdr3_nt: TGTGCCAGTAGACAGAGAATTAGCTCCTACAATGAGCAGTTCTTC
cdr3_aa: CASRQRISSYNEQFF

v_call: TRBV27
d_call: -
j_call: TRBJ1-1
clone_size: -
cdr3_nt: TGTGCCAGCAGTGCCCACAGGGTTTTAGGTTCTGCTGAAGCTTTCTTT
cdr3_aa: CASSAHRVLGSAEAFF

v_call: TRBV19
d_call: -
j_call: TRBJ1-5
clone_size: -
cdr3_nt: TGTGCCAGTAGTATATATTTGGGAGGGATGGGCAGAGGCAATCAGCCCCAGCATTTT
cdr3_aa: CASSIYLGGMGRGNQPQHF

v_call: TRBV10-3
d_call: -
j_call: TRBJ2-1
clone_size: -
cdr3_nt: TGTGCCATCAGTGATATGGGGGCAGGTTTCGATGAGCAGTTCTTC
cdr3_aa: CAISDMGAGFDEQFF

v_call: TRBV9
d_call: -
j_call: TRBJ2-3
clone_size: once
cdr3_nt: TGTGCCAGCAGCGCCATGGGCAGTTACACAGATACGCAGTATTTT
cdr3_aa: CASSAMGSYTDTQYF

v_call: TRBV5-4
d_call: -
j_call: TRBJ1-2
clone_size: -
cdr3_nt: TGTGCCAGCAGCTCTCAGGCGGGGGGAAGGGATGGCTACACCTTC
cdr3_aa: CASSSQAGGRDGYTF

v_call: TRBV2
d_call: -
j_call: TRBJ1-1
clone_size: -
cdr3_nt: TGTGCCAGCAGTCCTTCCCATACTTTGAACACTGAAGCTTTCTTT
cdr3_aa: CASSPSHTLNTEAFF

v_call: TRBV15
d_call: TRBD1
j_call: TRBJ2-5
clone_size: -
cdr3_nt: TGTGCCACCAGCAGAGATCCCCCCTGGACAGGGTCAGGTGAGACCCAGTACTTC
cdr3_aa: CATSRDPPWTGSGETQYF

v_call: TRBV4-1
d_call: TRBD2
j_call: TRBJ2-5
clone_size: -
cdr3_nt: TGCGCCAGCAGCCAAGCGGCTAGCGGGAGGGTGGCACAGGAGACCCAGTACTTC
cdr3_aa: CASSQAASGRVAQETQYF

v_call: TRBV25-1
d_call: -
j_call: TRBJ2-3
clone_size: -
cdr3_nt: TGTGCCAGCAGCCTTGCGAGCACAGATACGCAGTATTTT
cdr3_aa: CASSLASTDTQYF

v_call: TRBV5-4
d_call: -
j_call: TRBJ2-1
clone_size: -
cdr3_nt: TGTGCCAGCAGCTTGGTGGCTAGCGCTAATTACAATGAGCAGTTCTTC
cdr3_aa: CASSLVASANYNEQFF

v_call: TRBV6-1
d_call: TRBD2
j_call: TRBJ2-1
clone_size: -
cdr3_nt: TGTGCCAGCAGTGAATGGGTAGCGGGGAACAATGAGCAGTTCTTC
cdr3_aa: CASSEWVAGNNEQFF

v_call: TRBV2
d_call: TRBD2
j_call: TRBJ2-1
clone_size: -
cdr3_nt: TGTGCCAGCACTTTCAGCGGGGCCTACCTTGGGAATGAGCAGTTCTTC
cdr3_aa: CASTFSGAYLGNEQFF

v_call: TRBV27
d_call: -
j_call: TRBJ2-5
clone_size: -
cdr3_nt: TGTGCCAGCAGTTGGGAGAGAAAAGAGACCCAGTACTTC
cdr3_aa: CASSWERKETQYF

v_call: TRBV30
d_call: -
j_call: TRBJ1-2
clone_size: -
cdr3_nt: TGTGCCCTGGGGGGGGCCTTTGGCTACACCTTC
cdr3_aa: CALGGAFGYTF

v_call: TRBV5-1
d_call: -
j_call: TRBJ1-3
clone_size: -
cdr3_nt: TGCGCCAGCAGAGCAGACACCCCAAACTGGAACACCATATATTTT
cdr3_aa: CASRADTPNWNTIYF

v_call: TRBV15
d_call: TRBD1
j_call: TRBJ1-1
clone_size: many
cdr3_nt: TGTGCCACCAGCCGGACAGGGAACACTGAAGCTTTCTTT
cdr3_aa: CATSRTGNTEAFF

v_call: TRBV6-1
d_call: -
j_call: TRBJ1-2
clone_size: -
cdr3_nt: TGTGCCAGCAGTGAACAGGCAGGCACTAACTATGGCTACACCTTC
cdr3_aa: CASSEQAGTNYGYTF

v_call: TRBV7-3
d_call: -
j_call: TRBJ1-6
clone_size: -
cdr3_nt: TGTGCCAGCAGCTTAAATCCCCGGGATTCTCTCCACTTT
cdr3_aa: CASSLNPRDSLHF

v_call: TRBV7-9
d_call: TRBD2
j_call: TRBJ2-3
clone_size: -
cdr3_nt: TGTGCCAGCAGCAAGGGAGGGGAGGATACGCAGTATTTT
cdr3_aa: CASSKGGEDTQYF